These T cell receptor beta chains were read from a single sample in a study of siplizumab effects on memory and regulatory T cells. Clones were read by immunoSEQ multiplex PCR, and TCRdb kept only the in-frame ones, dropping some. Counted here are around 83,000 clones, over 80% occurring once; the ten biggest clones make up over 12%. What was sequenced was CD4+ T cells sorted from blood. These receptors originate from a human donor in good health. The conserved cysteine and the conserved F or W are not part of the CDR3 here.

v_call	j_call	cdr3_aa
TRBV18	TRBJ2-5	ASSRSYQETQY
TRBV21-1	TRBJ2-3	ASSTWTSGTDTQY
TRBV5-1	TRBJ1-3	ASSLTDSGNTIY
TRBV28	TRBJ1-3	ASSLDRAGNTIY
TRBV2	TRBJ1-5	ASSESPLNNQPQH
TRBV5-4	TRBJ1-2	ASSLGGPTPRAT
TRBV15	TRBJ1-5	ATSTQGNQPQH
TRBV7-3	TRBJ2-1	ASSLDRNNEQF
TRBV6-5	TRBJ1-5	ASRGGVNQPQH
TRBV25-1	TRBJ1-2	ASSEGAIRGYGYT
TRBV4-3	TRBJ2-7	ASSQGSGSLEQY
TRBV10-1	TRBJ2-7	ASSDGYEQY
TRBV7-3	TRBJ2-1	ASSRTAGTSGRTQF
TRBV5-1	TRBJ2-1	ASSLENRGGYNEQF
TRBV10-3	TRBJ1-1	AIRSQGRGTEAF
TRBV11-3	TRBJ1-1	ASSFLGTGQWNTEAF
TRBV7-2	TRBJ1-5	ASSLGQGGLQPQH
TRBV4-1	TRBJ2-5	ASSRSGTSGTGTKETQY
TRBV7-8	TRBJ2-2	ASSLAGGLGTGELF
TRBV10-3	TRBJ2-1	ATSMTGTGNNEQF
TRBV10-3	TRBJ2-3	AIGTSGITDTQY
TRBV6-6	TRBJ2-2	ASSYFGRENTGELF
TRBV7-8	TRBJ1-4	ASSTRTSEKLF
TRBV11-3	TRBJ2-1	ASSFRSGPYNEQF
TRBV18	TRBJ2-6	ASFLGPGSGANVLT